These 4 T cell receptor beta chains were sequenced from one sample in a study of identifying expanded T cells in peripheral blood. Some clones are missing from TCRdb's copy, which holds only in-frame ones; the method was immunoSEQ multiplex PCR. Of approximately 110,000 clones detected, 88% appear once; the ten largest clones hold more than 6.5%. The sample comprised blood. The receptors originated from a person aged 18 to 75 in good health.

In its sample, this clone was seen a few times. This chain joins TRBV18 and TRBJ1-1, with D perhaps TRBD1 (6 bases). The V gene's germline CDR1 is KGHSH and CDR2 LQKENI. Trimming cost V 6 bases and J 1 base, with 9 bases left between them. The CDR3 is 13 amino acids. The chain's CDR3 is CASSAGQNTEAFF. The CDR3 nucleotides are TGTGCCAGCTCTGCGGGACAGAACACTGAAGCTTTCTTT.

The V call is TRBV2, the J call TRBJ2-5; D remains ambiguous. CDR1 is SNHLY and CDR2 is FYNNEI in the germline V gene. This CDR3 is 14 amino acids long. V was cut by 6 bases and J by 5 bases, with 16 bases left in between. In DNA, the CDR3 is TGTGCCAGCAGGAACGGATCCCCCGGGGAGACCCAGTACTTC. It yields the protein CASRNGSPGETQYF. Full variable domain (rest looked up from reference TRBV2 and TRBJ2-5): EPEVTQTPSHQVTQMGQEVILRCVPISNHLYFYWYRQILGQKVEFLVSFYNNEISEKSEIFDDQFSVERPDGSNFTLKIRSTKLEDSAMYFCASRNGSPGETQYFGPGTRLLVL.

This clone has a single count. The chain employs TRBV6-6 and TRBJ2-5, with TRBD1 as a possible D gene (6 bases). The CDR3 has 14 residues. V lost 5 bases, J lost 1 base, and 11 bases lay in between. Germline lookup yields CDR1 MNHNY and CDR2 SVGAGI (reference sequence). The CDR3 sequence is CASSHRVSQETQYF. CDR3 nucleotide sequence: TGTGCCAGCAGTCACAGGGTGTCCCAAGAGACCCAGTACTTC.

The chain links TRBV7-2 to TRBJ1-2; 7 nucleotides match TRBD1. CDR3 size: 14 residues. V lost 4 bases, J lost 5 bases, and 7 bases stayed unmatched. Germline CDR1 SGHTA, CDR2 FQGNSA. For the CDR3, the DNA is TGTGCCAGCAGCTCCGTAGGGGGCGTATATGGCTACACCTTC. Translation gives CASSSVGGVYGYTF. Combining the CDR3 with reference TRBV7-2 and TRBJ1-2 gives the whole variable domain GAGVSQSPSNKVTEKGKDVELRCDPISGHTALYWYRQSLGQGLEFLIYFQGNSAPDKSGLPSDRFSAERTGGSVSTLTIQRTQQEDSAVYLCASSSVGGVYGYTFGSGTRLTVV.